In this sample, the clone carrying this TCR beta chain turned up once. As it was prepared, the TCRbeta library received unique molecular identifiers. TCRdb called the PCR reads again in MiXCR, with one record for every CDR3 protein. This sample has a few hundred thousand distinct CDR3 sequences, with 9.7% found just once. This sample is part of a study of T-cell reconstitution after alpha-beta-depleted transplantation in children. J gave up 3 bases and V 1 base, and 5 bases lay outside the gene matches. Germline CDR1 is DFQATT and CDR2 is SNEGSKA (reference sequence). The CDR3 covers 15 residues. The clonotype comes from a human donor who donated a stem cell graft to a child with SCID. This sequence joins TRBV20-1 and TRBJ2-3; 9 bases fit TRBD1. The sample consisted of PBMCs from the stem cell graft donor, taken from the stem cell graft. The CDR3 spells CSARGYRGRTDTQYF. The CDR3 DNA reads TGCAGTGCTAGAGGGTACAGGGGGCGAACAGATACGCAGTATTTT.